The next 21 T cell receptor beta chains were all read from a single sample in a study of blood T cell repertoires in COVID-19. Measured with immunoSEQ multiplex PCR; TCRdb has only the in-frame clones, and not every one. The table includes hundreds of thousands of clones, 85% to 90% detected once. Sequencing input: peripheral blood. The source is a man aged 18 to 35 with COVID-19, enrolled during active disease.

This clone turned up a few times. The chain combines TRBV7-2 with TRBJ2-7, with 9 nucleotides matching TRBD1. Germline-derived CDR1 and CDR2 are SGHTA and FQGNSA. This CDR3 comprises 16 residues. The J segment lost 3 bases and the V segment lost 2 bases, leaving 8 bases of the junction unmatched. CDR3: CASSLSLGQGNYEQYF. CDR3 in DNA: TGTGCCAGCAGCTTATCTCTCGGACAGGGGAACTACGAGCAGTACTTC.

The rearrangement links TRBV3-1 (or the pseudogene TRBV3-2) to TRBJ2-5, with 8 bases lining up with TRBD2. Germline values: CDR1 LGHDT, CDR2 YNNKEL (reference sequence). This CDR3 is built from 15 residues. Losses at the gene ends were 2 bases for V and 1 base for J; bases not matched to a gene: 3. The CDR3 sequence: CASSQQLAAQETQYF. CDR3 DNA sequence: TGTGCCAGCAGCCAACAACTAGCGGCCCAAGAGACCCAGTACTTC.

The J gene is TRBJ2-7, the V gene TRBV6-5, with D perhaps matching TRBD2 (6 bases). Trimming shortened V by 6 bases and J by 3 bases, and 9 bases separated the two germline ends. CDR3 length: 12 residues. CDR1 and CDR2 (germline): MNHEY, SVGAGI. Here the CDR3 DNA reads TGTGCCAGCAGCCCCGGGGGCTACGAGCAGTACTTC. Translated: CASSPGGYEQYF.

The chain carries TRBV18 and TRBJ2-2, with TRBD2 matching over 13 bases. This CDR3 spans 17 amino acids. The germline V gene has CDR1 KGHSH and CDR2 LQKENI. Trimming at V came to 3 bases and at J to 3 bases, leaving 4 bases not matched to a gene. In nucleotides, the CDR3 is TGTGCCAGCTCACCGGGACTAGCGGGACCCCACACCGGGGAGCTGTTTTTT. It translates to CASSPGLAGPHTGELFF.

The genes are TRBV6-5 and TRBJ1-2; TRBD1 matches at 9 bases. With V trimmed by 5 bases and J by 5 bases, 9 bases remained unmatched. The V gene's germline CDR1 is MNHEY and CDR2 SVGAGI. The CDR3 has 15 amino acids. CDR3 DNA: TGTGCCAGCAGTACCGTTGGACAGGGGATGTATGGCTACACCTTC. Translation: CASSTVGQGMYGYTF.

V gene TRBV19 combines with J gene TRBJ2-1, with TRBD2 matching 16 bases. Trimming took 6 bases from V and 0 from J; bases not matched to a gene: 2. The CDR3 runs to 17 residues. Germline CDR1 and CDR2: LNHDA and SQIVND (reference sequence). CDR3 sequence (DNA): TGTGCCAGTAGCGGGACTAGCGGGAGGGTCTCCTACAATGAGCAGTTCTTC. Residues: CASSGTSGRVSYNEQFF.

This sequence joins TRBV14 and TRBJ2-3; TRBD1 agrees at 9 bases. Germline CDR1 SGHDN, CDR2 FVKESK. This CDR3 region has 16 residues. After removal of 3 bases from V and 5 bases from J, the junction contained 9 bases not matched to a gene. The CDR3 is CASSHLSGQGIDTQYF. CDR3 nucleotide sequence: TGTGCCAGCAGCCACCTATCGGGACAGGGAATAGATACGCAGTATTTT.

The DNA for the CDR3 is TGTGCCACCAGTGATTCTCGACAGGTAGGGAATGAGCAGTTCTTC. The encoded protein is CATSDSRQVGNEQFF. This chain joins TRBV24-1 and TRBJ2-1, with D possibly matching TRBD1 (6 bases). The length of the CDR3 is 15 residues. The V and J ends lost 2 bases and 7 bases respectively, with 14 bases between them. From germline, CDR1 is KGHDR and CDR2 SFDVKD.

This clone showed up just once. This chain links TRBV5-6 with TRBJ2-1; tentatively, D is TRBD1 (6 bases). This CDR3 is 14 amino acids long. The V end was cut by 0 bases, the J end by 8 bases, with 12 bases between. From germline, CDR1 is SGHDT and CDR2 YYEEEE. This CDR3 is CASSLVRAGDEQFF. CDR3 in DNA: TGTGCCAGCAGCTTGGTTCGGGCAGGGGATGAGCAGTTCTTC.

This clone was counted a single time. The chain couples TRBV6-5 to TRBJ2-5, with 9 bases identical to TRBD1. CDR1 and CDR2 (germline): MNHEY, SVGAGI. V shed 6 bases and J 5 bases; nucleotides not matched to a gene: 7. This CDR3 is built from 14 residues. In nucleotides, the CDR3 is TGTGCCAGCAGGAGGGACAGGGCGGAGGAGACCCAGTACTTC. Its protein product is CASRRDRAEETQYF.

This chain uses TRBV5-1 with TRBJ1-2; TRBD1 agrees at 8 bases. The CDR3 has 15 amino acids. With V trimmed by 3 bases and J by 4 bases, 8 bases remained unmatched. Germline CDR1 SGHRS, CDR2 YFSETQ. In DNA, the CDR3 is TGCGCCAGCAGCTCTTCCGGGACAGGCTTCTATGGCTACACCTTC. Translated, it gives CASSSSGTGFYGYTF.

V gene TRBV6-5 combines with J gene TRBJ2-7; 7 positions agree with TRBD2. Germline CDR1 is MNHEY and CDR2 is SVGAGI. This CDR3 comprises 14 residues. Germline trimming cut 7 bases from V and 1 base from J; bases unmatched to any gene: 7. For the CDR3, the DNA is TGTGCCAGCATGGGGGGGGACGGTTCCTACGAGCAGTACTTC. Translating it yields CASMGGDGSYEQYF.

This rearrangement joins TRBV4-1 to TRBJ2-7; 9 positions agree with TRBD1. The germline V gene encodes CDR1 MGHRA and CDR2 YSYEKL. The length of the CDR3 is 15 residues. The trim removed 6 bases at V and 6 bases at J, leaving 12 bases unmatched. This CDR3 reads CASRQTDRGAAEQYF. CDR3 bases: TGCGCCAGCAGACAAACGGACAGGGGTGCGGCCGAGCAGTACTTC.

The chain couples TRBV25-1 to TRBJ1-6, with 9 bases aligning to TRBD1. Germline assignment: CDR1 MGHDK and CDR2 SYGVNS. The V and J ends lost 1 base and 8 bases, in that order; junction bases with no gene match: 3. The CDR3 runs to 15 residues. CDR3 amino acids: CASSESTGGHSPLHF. The CDR3 DNA follows: TGTGCCAGCAGTGAATCAACAGGGGGCCATTCACCCCTCCACTTT.

The V and J genes are TRBV25-1 and TRBJ2-4; a possible D gene is TRBD1 (5 bases). The CDR3 has 15 amino acids. Germline V CDR1 and CDR2: MGHDK, SYGVNS. V gave up 4 bases and J gave up 8 bases, with 18 bases separating them. The CDR3: CASSAGRGWKDIQYF. In nucleotides, the CDR3 is TGTGCCAGCAGTGCTGGTAGGGGATGGAAGGACATTCAGTACTTC.

A few counts support this clone. The V call is TRBV6-5, the J call TRBJ1-4; no definite D call. The V gene lost 6 bases and the J gene lost 8 bases, with 16 bases spanning the gap. Germline-derived CDR1 and CDR2 are MNHEY and SVGAGI. The length of the CDR3 is 14 residues. CDR3 nucleotides: TGTGCCAGCAGACTACACCCCGCCGAGGAAAAACTGTTTTTT. Encoded protein: CASRLHPAEEKLFF.

The V and J genes are TRBV7-6 and TRBJ2-1, with 7 bases fitting TRBD1. The V segment lost 5 bases and the J segment 6 bases; nucleotides outside the gene matches: 13. CDR3 length: 16 amino acids. Germline CDR1 is SGHVS and CDR2 is FNYEAQ. This chain's CDR3 is CASSIIQGPPSNEQFF. The CDR3 coding sequence is TGTGCCAGCAGCATTATACAGGGGCCGCCTAGCAATGAGCAGTTCTTC.

This chain connects TRBV6-1 to TRBJ1-5, with D hard to call. V lost 0 bases and J 1 base, leaving 4 bases between the germline ends. The CDR3 consists of 14 residues. The germline V gene has CDR1 MNHNS and CDR2 SASEGT. CDR3 in amino acids: CASSEARSNQPQHF. The CDR3 DNA sequence: TGTGCCAGCAGTGAAGCGAGGAGCAATCAGCCCCAGCATTTT.

This chain uses TRBV5-4 with TRBJ2-2, with D perhaps TRBD2 (5 bases). Germline V gene sequence: CDR1 SGHNT, CDR2 YYREEE (reference sequence). V was trimmed by 0 bases and J by 6 bases, leaving 9 bases between them. The CDR3 is 14 residues long. Here the CDR3 DNA reads TGTGCCAGCAGCTTGGGCGGGTCGGCCGGGGAGCTGTTTTTT. Its protein product is CASSLGGSAGELFF.

The chain couples TRBV10-2 to TRBJ1-2, with a weak D call TRBD1 (6 bases). Trimming took off 3 bases at V and 2 bases at J, with 10 bases between the two ends. The CDR3 loop spans 14 amino acids. Germline CDR1 and CDR2: WSHSY and SAAADI. CDR3 region: CASSEWTVNYGYTF. The CDR3 nucleotides are TGCGCCAGCAGTGAATGGACAGTCAACTATGGCTACACCTTC.

This clone was seen a single time. The CDR3 region has the DNA TGTGCCAGCAGTGTTGGCAGGGATTCACCCCTCCACTTT. Translation: CASSVGRDSPLHF. This chain links TRBV2 with TRBJ1-6; D is perhaps TRBD1 (5 bases). Per germline, CDR1 SNHLY and CDR2 FYNNEI. Trimming took 4 bases from V and 8 from J, leaving 9 bases between them. CDR3 size: 13 residues.